Presented here are 20 T cell receptor beta chains from one specimen sequenced in a study of regulatory T cells in long-lasting Graves disease. Sample time point: persistent/refractory GD, antithyroid drugs over 5 years with positive TRAb. Isolated PBMC RNA provided the starting material for the TCR library. In building TCR beta libraries, iRepertoire HTBI primers were used together with Arm-PCR of CDR3 regions. TCRdb used MiXCR to reprocess the multiplex PCR reads, holding one entry per CDR3 protein. Among roughly 300,000 distinct CDR3 sequences, 20% to 25% were seen once, and the ten largest hold approximately 53%. Sample: peripheral blood mononuclear cells (PBMCs), taken when the disease was refractory, from a patient treated with antithyroid drugs. These receptors all stem from a female donor with Graves disease.

CDR3: CASSYSGQVRDTQYF. The CDR3 nucleotides read TGTGCCAGCAGTTACTCGGGACAGGTTCGGGATACGCAGTATTTT. J is TRBJ2-3 and V is TRBV28; TRBD1 agrees at 8 bases. This CDR3 is 15 amino acids long. V was pared by 4 bases and J by 6 bases, with 9 bases of the junction left unmatched. Germline CDR1 MDHEN, CDR2 SYDVKM.

Many counts were recorded for this clonotype. The chain has TRBV28 and TRBJ1-6, with unresolved D. The germline gives CDR1 MDHEN, CDR2 SYDVKM. V was trimmed by 4 bases and J by 7 bases, leaving 2 bases between them. The CDR3 is 11 amino acids. In nucleotides, the CDR3 is TGTGCCAGCAGTTCAAATTCACCCCTCCACTTT. The encoded protein is CASSSNSPLHF.

The gene calls are TRBV18 and TRBJ2-2; maybe TRBD1 (5 bases). CDR3 length equals 15 residues. The V end lost 0 bases, the J end lost 6 bases, and 11 bases lay between the germline ends. Germline CDR1 KGHSH, CDR2 LQKENI. The chain's CDR3 is CASSPPGYRSGELFF. As DNA, the CDR3 is TGTGCCAGCTCACCACCGGGGTACAGGTCCGGGGAGCTGTTTTTT.

This chain links TRBV20-1 with TRBJ2-5, with a tentative D call TRBD2 (5 bases). The CDR3 covers 13 residues. Germline loops: CDR1 DFQATT, CDR2 SNEGSKA (reference sequence). Trimming removed 2 bases from V and 5 bases from J, with 12 bases in between. The CDR3 region is CSARNPGGETQYF. CDR3 bases: TGCAGTGCTAGAAACCCCGGCGGGGAGACCCAGTACTTC.

The rearrangement joins TRBV7-2 to TRBJ2-7; 9 bases line up with TRBD2. Germline assignment: CDR1 SGHTA and CDR2 FQGNSA. V lost 1 base and J lost 3; bases outside the gene matches: 10. This CDR3 has 17 amino acids. In nucleotides, the CDR3 is TGTGCCAGCAGCTTAGGCGGTGGAGCGGGAGGAATCTACGAGCAGTACTTC. It yields the protein CASSLGGGAGGIYEQYF.

This clonotype was seen ten or more times. The V call is TRBV2, the J call TRBJ2-7; D call uncertain. With 4 bases removed from V and 3 bases from J, the gap between germline ends came to 4 bases. CDR1 SNHLY and CDR2 FYNNEI come from the germline V gene. The CDR3 is 11 amino acids. DNA for the CDR3: TGTGCCAGCAGTGTCCGCTACGAGCAGTACTTC. Its translation is CASSVRYEQYF. The full variable domain, in which reference TRBV2 and TRBJ2-7 provide the parts outside the CDR3, is EPEVTQTPSHQVTQMGQEVILRCVPISNHLYFYWYRQILGQKVEFLVSFYNNEISEKSEIFDDQFSVERPDGSNFTLKIRSTKLEDSAMYFCASSVRYEQYFGPGTRLTVT.

The table lists this clonotype with a few counts. The chain joins TRBV29-1 to TRBJ2-7, with D unresolved. CDR1 and CDR2 from the germline V gene are SQVTM and ANQGSEA. The CDR3 runs 12 residues. Trimming took off 2 bases at V and 0 bases at J, with 5 bases between the two ends. This CDR3 is CSVENDSYEQYF. The CDR3 coding sequence is TGCAGCGTTGAAAATGACTCCTACGAGCAGTACTTC.

The V call is TRBV27, the J call TRBJ2-2; D remains ambiguous. The germline V and J ends were trimmed by 0 bases and 5 bases, with 7 bases remaining between them. Germline V lookup: CDR1 MNHEY, CDR2 SMNVEV (reference sequence). The CDR3 is made up of 14 amino acids. CDR3 in amino acids: CASSLSRGTGELFF. The CDR3 DNA reads TGTGCCAGCAGTTTATCGAGAGGAACCGGGGAGCTGTTTTTT.

The chain links TRBV19 to TRBJ2-7, with 12 bases matching TRBD1. With V trimmed by 5 bases and J by 5 bases, 4 bases remained unmatched. CDR3 size: 14 residues. Germline CDR1 is LNHDA and CDR2 is SQIVND (reference sequence). The CDR3 here is CASSPGQGAHEQYF. The CDR3 DNA follows: TGTGCCAGTAGTCCGGGACAGGGGGCCCACGAGCAGTACTTC. The full variable domain, with the rest looked up from reference TRBV19 and TRBJ2-7, is DGGITQSPKYLFRKEGQNVTLSCEQNLNHDAMYWYRQDPGQGLRLIYYSQIVNDFQKGDIAEGYSVSREKKESFPLTVTSAQKNPTAFYLCASSPGQGAHEQYFGPGTRLTVT.

The chain joins TRBV12-3 or TRBV12-4 to TRBJ2-6, with 10 positions matching TRBD1. After removal of 6 bases from V and 1 base from J, the junction contained 6 bases not matched to a gene. This CDR3 region has 17 residues. The CDR3 sequence is CASRGMGQGSGANVLTF. The CDR3 DNA is TGTGCCAGCAGGGGGATGGGACAGGGGTCTGGGGCCAACGTCCTGACTTTC.

This rearrangement joins TRBV27 to TRBJ2-7, with 9 bases aligning to TRBD1. The CDR3 length is 18 residues. Looked up from germline, CDR1 is MNHEY and CDR2 is SMNVEV (reference sequence). V shed 2 bases, J shed 6 bases, and the junction held 17 bases outside the gene matches. CDR3 in amino acids: CASSLVGFPGQGSGEQYF. The CDR3 DNA sequence: TGTGCCAGCAGTTTAGTTGGCTTCCCGGGACAGGGTTCGGGCGAGCAGTACTTC.

At least ten counts were recorded for this clonotype. CDR3 coding DNA: TGTGCCAGCAGCTTAGGGTCGGCAGGCAAGCAAGAGACCCAGTACTTC. It encodes CASSLGSAGKQETQYF. The chain links TRBV7-2 to TRBJ2-5; D remains unclear. Germline V gene lookup returns CDR1 SGHTA and CDR2 FQGNSA. The CDR3 extends over 16 amino acids. V lost 1 base to trimming and J lost 2 bases, with 14 bases between them.

This clonotype has a single count. This clone may be a read error of a much larger clone one base away. The V call is TRBV6-9, the J call TRBJ2-5, with TRBD2 as a possible D gene (6 bases). The CDR3 totals 17 residues. Germline CDR1 MNHGY, CDR2 SVAAGI. Between the trimmed V and J ends, which lost 3 bases and 9 bases, there was a span of 26 bases. The CDR3 spells CASSYRGPASIGEAQYF. The CDR3 DNA sequence: TGTGCCAGCAGTTACAGAGGACCCGCATCCATCGGGGAGGCCCAGTACTTC.

This clonotype was observed a handful of times. V and J are TRBV6-2 or TRBV6-3 and TRBJ2-5, with 8 positions matching TRBD1. Germline trimming cut 7 bases from V and 6 bases from J; bases unmatched to any gene: 13. CDR3 length: 15 amino acids. Per germline, CDR1 MNHEY and CDR2 SVGEGT. DNA of the CDR3: TGTGCCAGCACCCAGCTCAGGGGGCCAAAACAGACCCAGTACTTC. It encodes CASTQLRGPKQTQYF.

This clonotype was seen repeatedly, ten times or more. The rearrangement links TRBV28 to TRBJ1-5; D may be TRBD1 (6 bases). V shed 2 bases and J shed 1 base, with 15 bases lying between them. The germline gives CDR1 MDHEN, CDR2 SYDVKM. CDR3 length: 17 residues. The CDR3 spells CASSLPPGTTSNQPQHF. CDR3 DNA: TGTGCCAGCAGTTTACCCCCCGGGACAACGAGCAATCAGCCCCAGCATTTT.

There are a few counts of this clonotype. This rearrangement joins TRBV20-1 to TRBJ2-7, with no clear D. Trimming removed 1 base from V and 2 bases from J, with 6 bases in between. Germline V gene sequence: CDR1 DFQATT, CDR2 SNEGSKA (reference sequence). This CDR3 region has 12 residues. DNA of the CDR3: TGCAGTGCTAGAGGTCCCGCCTACGAGCAGTACTTC. This codes for CSARGPAYEQYF.

This clonotype was counted a few times. This chain connects TRBV30 to TRBJ2-1; 8 bases are shared with TRBD2. Germline V gene data show CDR1 as GTSNPN and CDR2 as SVGIG (reference sequence). V gave up 8 bases and J gave up 8 bases; unmatched junction bases: 14. The CDR3 consists of 14 residues. In DNA, the CDR3 is TGTGCCCTACCTAACAGCGGGAGTATATATGAGCAGTTCTTC. Amino acids: CALPNSGSIYEQFF.

The sample holds many counts of this clonotype. The chain links TRBV12-3 or TRBV12-4 to TRBJ2-7, with 7 bases matching TRBD2. This CDR3 has 14 residues. Trimming cost V 2 bases and J 6 bases; bases outside gene matches: 7. Here the CDR3 reads CASSLWEGSGEQYF. Written as DNA, the CDR3 is TGTGCCAGCAGTTTATGGGAGGGCTCGGGCGAGCAGTACTTC.

This clonotype was found many times. The chain is built from TRBV27 and TRBJ2-7, with 9 bases that match TRBD1. The CDR3 has 12 amino acids. Per germline, CDR1 MNHEY and CDR2 SMNVEV (reference sequence). Trimming at V came to 8 bases and at J to 5 bases, leaving 4 bases not matched to a gene. DNA for the CDR3: TGTGCCAGCTGGGGACAGGGTCACGAGCAGTACTTC. Its translation is CASWGQGHEQYF.

The V call is TRBV7-9, the J call TRBJ1-1; perhaps TRBD1 as D (5 bases). This CDR3 is 13 amino acids long. Germline-derived CDR1 and CDR2 are SEHNR and FQNEAQ (reference sequence). V lost 3 bases and J lost 5, with 10 bases in between. Written as DNA, the CDR3 is TGTGCCAGCAGCTTTGAGGGGCGAACTGAAGCTTTCTTT. Protein: CASSFEGRTEAFF.